The 2 T cell receptor beta chains below were found in one sample sequenced in a study of sequential checkpoint blockade in melanoma. The treatment: randomized to nivolumab then ipilimumab (arm A) or the reverse (arm B). Sequencing used immunoSEQ multiplex PCR; TCRdb keeps in-frame clones, though not all of them. The sample has about 9,600 clones; under 30% are singletons. Sequenced here: tumor tissue (inferred from file names), sampled from a patient given nivolumab and ipilimumab in sequence. These TCRs come from a human donor with melanoma.

The CDR3, as DNA: TGTGCCAGCAGCTCCCCGGGGGGCGGGAGCTCCTACAATGAGCAGTTCTTC. It codes for CASSSPGGGSSYNEQFF. This sequence joins TRBV11-3 and TRBJ2-1; tentatively, D is TRBD2 (7 bases). V lost 4 bases and J lost 0, with 16 bases in between. CDR1 is SGHNT, CDR2 YENEEA, per germline. This CDR3 has 17 residues. Full variable domain (rest looked up from reference TRBV11-3 and TRBJ2-1): EAGVVQSPRYKIIEKKQPVAFWCNPISGHNTLYWYLQNLGQGPELLIRYENEEAVDDSQLPKDRFSAERLKGVDSTLKIQPAELGDSAVYLCASSSPGGGSSYNEQFFGPGTRLTVL.

This clone came up many times. The chain uses TRBV11-3 and TRBJ1-2; D is possibly TRBD1 (5 bases). This CDR3 is built from 15 residues. Germline-derived CDR1 and CDR2 are SGHNT and YENEEA. V lost 4 bases to trimming and J lost 6 bases, with 18 bases between them. CDR3 protein: CASSSGIIWGDGYTF. The CDR3 nucleotides read TGTGCCAGCAGCTCCGGTATAATTTGGGGGGATGGCTACACCTTC.